This T cell receptor beta chain comes out of a study of memory CD4+ T cells and cytomegalovirus serostatus. Whole-study findings and limits: 67 of 164 known CMV-associated TCRbeta sequences appeared in CD4+ memory.

Here immunoSEQ multiplex PCR was the method, and the copy in TCRdb shows in-frame clones only, minus some. The table lists 55,000 to 65,000 clones, around 80% of them singletons, with 0.85% to 1.2% in the top ten. The sort gate was single viable CD3+CD4+CD8-CD45RO+ cells for memory CD4+ T cells. Total CD4+ T cells were enriched by CD4 positive selection. Trimming stripped 3 bases from V and 0 bases from J, with 8 bases between. Germline V gives CDR1 KGHSH, CDR2 LQKENI. This CDR3 comprises 14 residues. With respect to this clone: Its antigen is not known.

Sequencing was done on a sample of memory CD4+ T cells from blood. The sequence derives from an adult in good health and CMV-seronegative. V gene TRBV18 combines with J gene TRBJ1-1; no clear D gene. CDR3 bases: TGTGCCAGCTCACCTACGAACATGAACACTGAAGCTTTCTTT. This codes for CASSPTNMNTEAFF.